This TCR beta chain derives from a study of human T cells and chemical hapten exposure. The library tagged individual cDNA molecules with unique molecular identifiers. In TCRdb, the RACE reads were re-called with MiXCR into one record per CDR3 protein. Here the sample spans 360,000 or so distinct CDR3 sequences, roughly 6.3% being singletons. The CDR3 loop spans 13 amino acids. V was pared by 7 bases and J by 10 bases, with 8 bases of the junction left unmatched. Study observations and caveats: Alopecia in all donors means immunity may differ from healthy individuals.

This clonotype came up many times. Its antigen is still unknown. Time point described: patch test 2, 6 weeks after DPC sensitization. Treatment: therapeutic diphenylcyclopropenone sensitization with weekly scalp DPC. Researchers extracted total RNA from unfractionated whole blood. The sample here was whole blood, taken in connection with sensitization to the hapten diphenylcyclopropenone (DPC). This receptor was obtained from a woman aged 18-29 years with alopecia areata. Some clones in this sample may be carry-over from other donors' samples. This chain connects TRBV12-3 or TRBV12-4 to TRBJ1-1; 11 bases line up with TRBD1. Here the CDR3 DNA reads TGTGCCAGCAACATGGACAGGGGGCGAAGAGCTTTCTTT. Protein: CASNMDRGRRAFF.